Presented here are 27 T cell receptor beta chains from one specimen sequenced in a study of vaccination and CD4 T cells after COVID-19. The Oncomine TCR Beta short-read assay generated sequence data from the DNA of cultured CD4+ T cells. TCRdb ran MiXCR on the PCR reads and lists one entry per CDR3 protein. The sample yields more than 15,000 distinct CDR3 sequences, about 38% seen once. Noted treatment: approximately nine-day PBMC culture with coronavirus spike peptide pools or control peptides (ViraFEST assay). What these receptors recognize is not known. The material sequenced was CD4+ T cells from blood, cultured in vitro, taken before SARS-CoV-2 vaccination. The receptor source for this set is a human donor who received a COVID-19 vaccine.

This sequence joins TRBV7-9 and TRBJ2-1; D is unclear. The V end was cut by 5 bases, the J end by 3 bases, with 17 bases between. The CDR3 has 16 amino acids. Germline values: CDR1 SEHNR, CDR2 FQNEAQ (reference sequence). As DNA, the CDR3 is TGTGCCAGCAGCCCCCCTATTAAGGAGTACTACAATGAGCAGTTCTTC. Translated: CASSPPIKEYYNEQFF. The full variable domain, rest sourced from reference TRBV7-9 and TRBJ2-1, is DTGVSQNPRHKITKRGQNVTFRCDPISEHNRLYWYRQTLGQGPEFLTYFQNEAQLEKSRLLSDRFSAERPKGSFSTLEIQRTEQGDSAMYLCASSPPIKEYYNEQFFGPGTRLTVL.

The chain couples TRBV20-1 to TRBJ1-1, with D possibly TRBD1 on 5 matching bases. Germline loops: CDR1 DFQATT, CDR2 SNEGSKA (reference sequence). This CDR3 is built from 14 residues. V lost 2 bases and J 7 bases, leaving 17 bases between the germline ends. CDR3 nucleotide sequence: TGCAGTGCTAGAAGGGGCCCGCTCGGCATTGAAGCTTTCTTT. This encodes CSARRGPLGIEAFF.

Only a few counts were recorded for this clonotype. V is TRBV7-8 and J is TRBJ1-6; tentative D call: TRBD1 (5 bases). The CDR3 runs 14 residues. Deletions cut 5 bases from V and 11 bases from J, with 16 bases between. CDR1 SGHVS and CDR2 FQNEAQ come from the germline V gene. The CDR3 region has the DNA TGTGCCAGCAGCCCGACCGGGACGGAGCCACCCCTCCACTTT. Residues: CASSPTGTEPPLHF. The whole variable domain, filled in from reference TRBV7-8 and TRBJ1-6, reads GAGVSQSPRYKVAKRGQDVALRCDPISGHVSLFWYQQALGQGPEFLTYFQNEAQLDKSGLPSDRFFAERPEGSVSTLKIQRTQQEDSAVYLCASSPTGTEPPLHFGNGTRLTVT.

The gene calls are TRBV14 and TRBJ2-1; TRBD1 aligns across 8 bases. CDR1 is SGHDN and CDR2 is FVKESK in the germline V gene. The length of the CDR3 is 17 residues. J gave up 3 bases and V 2 bases, and 9 bases lay outside the gene matches. The CDR3 DNA is TGTGCCAGCAGCCAAAAAAGGGGGGACAGGAACTACAATGAGCAGTTCTTC. Its protein product is CASSQKRGDRNYNEQFF.

The CDR3 nucleotides are TGTGCCAGCAGCCCGGGACTAGACACGGGGGAGCAGTACTTC. Translation gives CASSPGLDTGEQYF. The V gene is TRBV9, the J gene TRBJ2-7; 8 bases match TRBD2. CDR1 is SGDLS, CDR2 YYNGEE, per germline. The V gene end was trimmed by 4 bases and the J gene end by 7 bases; junction bases not matched to a gene: 10. The CDR3 contains 14 residues.

V is TRBV6-1 and J is TRBJ1-5; no clear D gene. Between the trimmed V and J ends, which lost 5 bases and 5 bases, there was a span of 7 bases. CDR1 and CDR2 (germline): MNHNS, SASEGT. The CDR3 covers 12 residues. CDR3: CASSQPYQPQHF. The CDR3 DNA follows: TGTGCCAGCAGTCAACCATATCAGCCCCAGCATTTT.

This clonotype has just a few counts. V and J are TRBV20-1 and TRBJ2-1; 13 bases map to TRBD2. CDR3 length: 17 residues. After removal of 6 bases from V and 3 bases from J, the junction contained 11 bases not matched to a gene. The germline CDR1 and CDR2 sequences are DFQATT and SNEGSKA (reference sequence). Here the CDR3 DNA reads TGCAGTGCACAAGGACTAGCGGGGGATCTCCTCTACAATGAGCAGTTCTTC. Protein sequence: CSAQGLAGDLLYNEQFF.

J is TRBJ2-5 and V is TRBV5-1; unclear D gene. This CDR3 contains 12 residues. V lost 2 bases, J lost 1 base, and 3 bases lay in between. Germline V lookup: CDR1 SGHRS, CDR2 YFSETQ. Here the CDR3 reads CASSLLQETQYF. Here the CDR3 DNA reads TGCGCCAGCAGCTTACTCCAAGAGACCCAGTACTTC. Full variable domain (missing parts from reference TRBV5-1 and TRBJ2-5): KAGVTQTPRYLIKTRGQQVTLSCSPISGHRSVSWYQQTPGQGLQFLFEYFSETQRNKGNFPGRFSGRQFSNSRSEMNVSTLELGDSALYLCASSLLQETQYFGPGTRLLVL.

The gene calls are TRBV20-1 and TRBJ2-7; D perhaps matches TRBD1 (5 bases). This CDR3 has 14 residues. With 0 bases removed from V and 3 bases from J, the gap between germline ends came to 12 bases. Germline CDR1 reads DFQATT; CDR2 reads SNEGSKA (reference sequence). CDR3 amino acids: CSARDVRVFYEQYF. CDR3 nucleotides: TGCAGTGCTAGAGATGTCAGGGTTTTCTACGAGCAGTACTTC.

This clonotype came up a few times. The V call is TRBV6-2 or TRBV6-3, the J call TRBJ2-4; a possible D gene is TRBD2 (5 bases). The germline CDR1 and CDR2 sequences are MNHEY and SVGEGT. Trimming removed 6 bases at V and 4 bases at J, with 10 bases between. The CDR3 runs to 13 residues. The CDR3 DNA reads as TGTGCCAGCAGGACGGGATTTAAAAACATTCAGTACTTC. Amino acid sequence: CASRTGFKNIQYF.

V gene TRBV7-2 combines with J gene TRBJ1-2, with unresolved D. CDR3 length: 17 residues. Trimming left V 1 base short and J 1 base short, with 16 bases between. CDR1 and CDR2 (germline): SGHTA, FQGNSA. CDR3 residues: CASSLGLRADNNYGYTF. The CDR3 coding sequence is TGTGCCAGCAGCTTAGGCCTTCGGGCAGATAATAACTATGGCTACACCTTC.

The rearrangement links TRBV30 to TRBJ2-2; D uncertain. The V gene's germline CDR1 is GTSNPN and CDR2 SVGIG (reference sequence). Deletions cut 2 bases from V and 3 bases from J, with 19 bases between. The CDR3 length is 17 residues. The CDR3 DNA sequence: TGTGCCTGGAGTTTTAGGGATGTGGCAGAATACACCGGGGAGCTGTTTTTT. This translates into CAWSFRDVAEYTGELFF.

The rearrangement uses TRBV15 and TRBJ1-1; tentative D call: TRBD1 (6 bases). Germline V CDR1 and CDR2: LNHNV, YYDKDF (reference sequence). V gave up 5 bases and J gave up 5 bases, with 27 bases separating them. The CDR3 loop spans 18 amino acids. The CDR3 nucleotides are TGTGCCACCAGCCCACTAGTGGGGGGGCGAGGTTTTCGAACTGAAGCTTTCTTT. It specifies CATSPLVGGRGFRTEAFF.

The chain links TRBV20-1 to TRBJ2-3, with D possibly being TRBD1 or TRBD2 (5 bases each). Trimming shortened V by 6 bases and J by 3 bases, and 19 bases separated the two germline ends. Germline V CDR1 and CDR2: DFQATT, SNEGSKA (reference sequence). This CDR3 region has 15 residues. Here the CDR3 reads CSADSALGETDTQYF. The CDR3 DNA reads TGCAGTGCCGATTCCGCGCTGGGGGAAACAGATACGCAGTATTTT.

This clonotype was observed a handful of times. V is TRBV20-1 and J is TRBJ2-2, with a possible D match to TRBD2 (5 bases). Trimming stripped 0 bases from V and 8 bases from J, with 7 bases between. CDR1 is DFQATT, CDR2 SNEGSKA, per germline (reference sequence). There are 12 residues in the CDR3. The CDR3 coding sequence is TGCAGTGCTAGAGATGGCGGGGGGGAGCTGTTTTTT. Encoded protein: CSARDGGGELFF.

This rearrangement joins TRBV10-2 to TRBJ1-2, with TRBD1 identical over 9 bases. The ends lost 4 bases at V and 5 bases at J; junction bases unmatched: 8. This CDR3 spans 15 amino acids. Per the germline V gene, CDR1 is WSHSY and CDR2 is SAAADI. This CDR3 is CASSAAADRGYGYTF. The CDR3 nucleotides read TGCGCCAGCAGTGCAGCCGCGGACAGGGGATATGGCTACACCTTC.

The rearrangement links TRBV30 to TRBJ1-1; D is ambiguous. The CDR3 length is 15 residues. The V gene lost 4 bases and the J gene lost 4 bases, with 19 bases spanning the gap. From germline, CDR1 is GTSNPN and CDR2 SVGIG (reference sequence). In DNA, the CDR3 is TGTGCCTGGATAGGCGGAACTCCGGGGAGCACTGAAGCTTTCTTT. Encoded protein: CAWIGGTPGSTEAFF.

The V call is TRBV6-1, the J call TRBJ1-5; D perhaps matches TRBD1 (5 bases). Germline V gene sequence: CDR1 MNHNS, CDR2 SASEGT. The CDR3 covers 14 residues. V was shortened by 7 bases and J by 0 bases, with 10 bases between the two germline ends. DNA for the CDR3: TGTGCCAGCAATGGGGGTTATAGCAATCAGCCCCAGCATTTT. It is translated as CASNGGYSNQPQHF.

The chain carries TRBV6-1 and TRBJ1-1; D is possibly TRBD1 (6 bases). The V gene lost 6 bases and the J gene lost 1 base, with 15 bases spanning the gap. Germline-derived CDR1 and CDR2 are MNHNS and SASEGT. This CDR3 is built from 15 residues. The CDR3 nucleotides read TGTGCCAGCAGAGGACAGTCTCCACGGAACACTGAAGCTTTCTTT. Amino acids: CASRGQSPRNTEAFF.

Concerning this clonotype: An end of the junction differs from the germline gene, which may be a read error. V and J are TRBV5-1 and TRBJ1-1; possible D gene TRBD1, 6 bases. This CDR3 is 14 amino acids long. Per germline, CDR1 SGHRS and CDR2 YFSETQ. The chain's CDR3 is CDSSPRTDNTEAFF. In DNA form, the CDR3 reads TGCGACAGCAGCCCGAGGACAGATAACACTGAAGCTTTCTTT.

The genes are TRBV20-1 and TRBJ2-5, with D possibly TRBD2 on 6 matching bases. The CDR3 has 21 residues. Trimming shortened V by 0 bases and J by 5 bases, and 34 bases separated the two germline ends. The germline gives CDR1 DFQATT, CDR2 SNEGSKA (reference sequence). In DNA, the CDR3 is TGCAGTGCTAGAGATAACCTAAAACGGGTCTCCGGGTTGTGGGGGGTGGAGACCCAGTACTTC. Protein sequence: CSARDNLKRVSGLWGVETQYF.

There are a few counts of this clonotype. Here the CDR3 DNA reads TGTGCCAGCAGCCCAACCACCACAATAGTTACGAAGACCCAGTACTTC. Its translation is CASSPTTTIVTKTQYF. V and J are TRBV5-8 and TRBJ2-5; D uncertain. This CDR3 spans 16 amino acids. Germline V lookup: CDR1 SGHTS, CDR2 YDEGEE. V dropped 4 bases and J dropped 6 bases, with 22 bases sitting between them.

This clonotype was counted between two and nine times. DNA of the CDR3: TGTGCCAGCAGGGATAGTTACCAAGGGGATCAGCCCCAGCATTTT. Translation gives CASRDSYQGDQPQHF. V is TRBV6-1 and J is TRBJ1-5; possibly TRBD1 for D (5 bases). The CDR3 runs to 15 residues. V was pared by 6 bases and J by 5 bases, with 17 bases between. From germline, CDR1 is MNHNS and CDR2 SASEGT.

In the case of this clonotype: Compared with germline, one end of the junction differs, possibly owing to a read error. The chain joins TRBV20-1 to TRBJ1-4; D remains unclear. The length of the CDR3 is 13 residues. The germline V gene has CDR1 DFQATT and CDR2 SNEGSKA (reference sequence). The CDR3, as DNA: TGCAGTGCTCCCTTGGCCCCTAAGGAAAAACTGTTTTTT. The encoded protein is CSAPLAPKEKLFF.

The chain links TRBV5-1 to TRBJ1-1; 12 bases fit TRBD1. J gave up 4 bases and V 2 bases, and 15 bases lay outside the gene matches. Germline loops: CDR1 SGHRS, CDR2 YFSETQ. The CDR3 is 19 amino acids. CDR3 sequence (DNA): TGCGCCAGCAGCTTACCTATACGGGACAGGGGGCGCCGAATCACTGAAGCTTTCTTT. Residues: CASSLPIRDRGRRITEAFF.

The chain links TRBV11-2 to TRBJ2-1, with D perhaps matching TRBD2 (7 bases). The CDR3 contains 14 residues. Germline CDR1 is SGHAT and CDR2 is FQNNGV. V lost 0 bases, J lost 5 bases, and 8 bases lay in between. The CDR3: CASSLERGHNEQFF. CDR3 coding DNA: TGTGCCAGCAGCTTAGAGCGGGGGCACAATGAGCAGTTCTTC.

V is TRBV7-6 and J is TRBJ2-5; D ambiguous. The CDR3 spans 12 residues. CDR1 is SGHVS, CDR2 FNYEAQ, per germline. The V end was cut by 0 bases, the J end by 5 bases, with 4 bases between. The CDR3 DNA follows: TGTGCCAGCAGCTTAGCTAGGGAGACCCAGTACTTC. It encodes CASSLARETQYF.